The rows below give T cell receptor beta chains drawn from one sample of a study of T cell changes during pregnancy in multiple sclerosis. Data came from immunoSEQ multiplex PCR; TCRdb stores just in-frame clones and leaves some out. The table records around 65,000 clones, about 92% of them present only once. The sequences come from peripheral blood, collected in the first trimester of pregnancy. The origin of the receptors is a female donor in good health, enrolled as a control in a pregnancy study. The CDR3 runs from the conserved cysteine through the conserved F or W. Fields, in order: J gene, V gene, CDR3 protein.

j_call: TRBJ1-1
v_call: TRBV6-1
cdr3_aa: CASSGTGGTNTEAFF

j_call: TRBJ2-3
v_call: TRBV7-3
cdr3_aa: CASSLRGSDTQYF

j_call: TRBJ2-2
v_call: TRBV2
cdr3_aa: CASSEPRPGTGELFF

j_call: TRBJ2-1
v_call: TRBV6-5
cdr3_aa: CASSIAGGPNEQFF

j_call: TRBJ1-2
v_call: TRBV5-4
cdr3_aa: CATASGGAGGNYGYTF

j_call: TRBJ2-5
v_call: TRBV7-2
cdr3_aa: CASNQRLAGASSSQETQYF

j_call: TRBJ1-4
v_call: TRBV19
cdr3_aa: CASSPLTATNEKLFF

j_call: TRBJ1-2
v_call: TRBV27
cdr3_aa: CASSLNRDSRSGGYTF

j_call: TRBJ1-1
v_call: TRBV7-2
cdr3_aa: CASSTYRGGNTEAFF

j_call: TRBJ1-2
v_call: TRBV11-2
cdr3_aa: CASSTENYGYTF

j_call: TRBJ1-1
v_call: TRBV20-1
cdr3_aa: CSASNSEAFF

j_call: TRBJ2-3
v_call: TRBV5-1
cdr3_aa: CASSLTSGRARDTQYF

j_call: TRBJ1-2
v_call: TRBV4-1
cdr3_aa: CASSHPWESGYTF

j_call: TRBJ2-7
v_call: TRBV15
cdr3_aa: CATSRDRAGGAYEQYF

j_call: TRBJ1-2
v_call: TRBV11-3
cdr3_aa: CASSPTNTYGYTF

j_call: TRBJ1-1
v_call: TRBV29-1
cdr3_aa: CSADGGTEAFF

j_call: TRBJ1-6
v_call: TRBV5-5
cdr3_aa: CASSLYLGQGAGSPLHF

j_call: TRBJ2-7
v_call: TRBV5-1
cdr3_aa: CASSSWGATYEQYF

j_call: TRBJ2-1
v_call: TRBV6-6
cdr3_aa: CASTLHGEQFF

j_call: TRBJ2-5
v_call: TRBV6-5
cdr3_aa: CASSQGRTGTQYF

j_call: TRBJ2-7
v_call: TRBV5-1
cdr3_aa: CASSFSSGASYEQYF

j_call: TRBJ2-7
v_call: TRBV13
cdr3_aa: CASSPFGTGRTSGAYEQYF

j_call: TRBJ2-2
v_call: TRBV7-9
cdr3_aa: CASSWGSTGELFF

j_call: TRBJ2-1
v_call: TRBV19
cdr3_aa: CASSIYRGGDEQFF

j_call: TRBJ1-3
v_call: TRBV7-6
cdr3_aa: CASSHDRDGNTIYF

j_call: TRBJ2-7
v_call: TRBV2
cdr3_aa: CASSTSGEGSEQYF

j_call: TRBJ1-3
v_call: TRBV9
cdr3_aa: CASSVDWRRLTGNTIYF

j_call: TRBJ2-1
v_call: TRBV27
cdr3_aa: CASSLLGLGAYNEQFF

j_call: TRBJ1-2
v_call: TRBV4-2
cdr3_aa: CASSQAEPGQGLKNYGYTF

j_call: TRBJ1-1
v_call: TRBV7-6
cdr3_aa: CASSPSFPGLSTEAFF

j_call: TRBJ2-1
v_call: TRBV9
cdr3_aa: CASSVAPTSGSYNEQFF

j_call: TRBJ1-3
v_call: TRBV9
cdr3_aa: CASSSGGLGYTIYF

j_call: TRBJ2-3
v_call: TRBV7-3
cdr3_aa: CASSLSGSEPDTQYF

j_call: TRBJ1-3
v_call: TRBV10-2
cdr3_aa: CASEQRNTIYF

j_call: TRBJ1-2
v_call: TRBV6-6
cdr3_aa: CASSYPGQGEGGYTF